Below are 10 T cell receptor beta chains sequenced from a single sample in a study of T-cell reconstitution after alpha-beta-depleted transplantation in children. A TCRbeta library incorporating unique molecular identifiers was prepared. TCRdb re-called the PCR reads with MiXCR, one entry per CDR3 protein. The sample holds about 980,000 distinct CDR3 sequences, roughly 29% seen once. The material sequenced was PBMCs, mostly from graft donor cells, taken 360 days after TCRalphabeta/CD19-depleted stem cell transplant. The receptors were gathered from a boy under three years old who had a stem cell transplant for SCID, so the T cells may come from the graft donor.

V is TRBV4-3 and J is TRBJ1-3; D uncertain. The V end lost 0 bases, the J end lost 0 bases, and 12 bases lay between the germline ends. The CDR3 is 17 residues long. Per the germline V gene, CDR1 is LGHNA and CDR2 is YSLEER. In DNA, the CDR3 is TGCGCCAGCAGCCAAGATTCCGTCCTCCTCTCTGGAAACACCATATATTTT. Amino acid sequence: CASSQDSVLLSGNTIYF.

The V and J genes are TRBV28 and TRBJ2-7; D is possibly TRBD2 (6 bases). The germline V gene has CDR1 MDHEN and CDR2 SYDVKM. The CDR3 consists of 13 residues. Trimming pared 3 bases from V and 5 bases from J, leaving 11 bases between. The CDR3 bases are TGTGCCAGCAGTTTGGAGGGGTTCGACGAGCAGTACTTC. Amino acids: CASSLEGFDEQYF.

The CDR3: CASRGEMTGELFF. CDR3 DNA: TGTGCCAGCAGGGGAGAAATGACCGGGGAGCTGTTTTTT. The J gene is TRBJ2-2, the V gene TRBV21-1; the table's TRBD2 call for D was not verified on the DNA. TRBV21-1 is classified as a pseudogene. CDR3 length: 13 amino acids.

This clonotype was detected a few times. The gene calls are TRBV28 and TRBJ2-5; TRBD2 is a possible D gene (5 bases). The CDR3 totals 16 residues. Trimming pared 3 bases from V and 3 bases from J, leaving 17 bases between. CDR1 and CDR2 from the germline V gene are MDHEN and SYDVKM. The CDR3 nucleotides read TGTGCCAGCAGTTTGGCCGGGGAAGGAAAGGAAGAGACCCAGTACTTC. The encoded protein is CASSLAGEGKEETQYF.

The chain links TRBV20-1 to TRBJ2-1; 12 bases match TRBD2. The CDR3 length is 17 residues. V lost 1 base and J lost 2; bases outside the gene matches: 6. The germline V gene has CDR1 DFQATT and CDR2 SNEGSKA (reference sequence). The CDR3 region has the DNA TGCAGTGCTAGAGCGACTAGCGGGGGCCTTCCCTACAATGAGCAGTTCTTC. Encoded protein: CSARATSGGLPYNEQFF.

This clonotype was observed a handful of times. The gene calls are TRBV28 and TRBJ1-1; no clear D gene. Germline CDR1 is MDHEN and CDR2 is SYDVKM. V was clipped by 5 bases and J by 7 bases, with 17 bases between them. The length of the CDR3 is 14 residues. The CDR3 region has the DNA TGTGCCAGCAGTCTTATTCCGGGCGCCTTTGAAGCTTTCTTT. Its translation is CASSLIPGAFEAFF.

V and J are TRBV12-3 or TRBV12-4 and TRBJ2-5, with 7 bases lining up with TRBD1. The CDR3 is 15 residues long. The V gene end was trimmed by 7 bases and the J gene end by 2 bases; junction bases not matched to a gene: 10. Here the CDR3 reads CASTPTGSGQETQYF. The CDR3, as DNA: TGTGCCAGCACTCCGACAGGGAGTGGGCAAGAGACCCAGTACTTC.

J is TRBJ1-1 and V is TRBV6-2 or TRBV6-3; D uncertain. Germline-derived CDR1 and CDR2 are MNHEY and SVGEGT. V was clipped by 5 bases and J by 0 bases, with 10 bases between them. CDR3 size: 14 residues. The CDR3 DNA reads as TGTGCCAGCAGTACGGATTGGATGAACACTGAAGCTTTCTTT. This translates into CASSTDWMNTEAFF.

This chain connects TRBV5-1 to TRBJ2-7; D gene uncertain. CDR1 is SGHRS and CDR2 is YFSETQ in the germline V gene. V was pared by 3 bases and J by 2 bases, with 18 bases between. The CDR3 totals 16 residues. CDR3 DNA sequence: TGCGCCAGCAGCTCGGCTAGTCGGACGATGCCCTACGAGCAGTACTTC. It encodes CASSSASRTMPYEQYF.

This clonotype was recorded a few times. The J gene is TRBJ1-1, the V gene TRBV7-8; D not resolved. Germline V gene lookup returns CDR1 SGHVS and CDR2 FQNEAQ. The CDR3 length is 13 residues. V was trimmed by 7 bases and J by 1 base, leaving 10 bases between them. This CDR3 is CASKDGWNTEAFF. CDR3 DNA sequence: TGTGCCAGCAAGGACGGATGGAACACTGAAGCTTTCTTT.